The rows below give T cell receptor beta chains drawn from one sample of a study of cytomegalovirus exposure and HLA in healthy donors. Here immunoSEQ multiplex PCR was the method, and the copy in TCRdb shows in-frame clones only, minus some. The sample yields tens of thousands of clones, roughly 70% seen once. Source material: PBMCs. The receptors here all came from a woman in her forties or fifties in good health and CMV-seropositive. Both conserved end residues are part of each CDR3. A D gene is named only where the DNA matches it firmly. Size is omitted from some rows. Given values are once, few, many or a class for expanded clones.

J	size	D	length	V	CDR3	DNA
TRBJ2-7	NA	TRBD1	15	TRBV7-2	CASSLDGTGGSEQYF	TGTGCCAGCAGCTTAGATGGGACAGGGGGGAGTGAGCAGTACTTC
TRBJ2-1	few	TRBD2	20	TRBV2	CASVGPPGLGPSFSYNEQFF	TGTGCCAGCGTGGGGCCACCGGGACTAGGACCTTCCTTCTCCTACAATGAGCAGTTCTTC
TRBJ2-3	NA	NA	15	TRBV6-4	CASSDWGRTTDTQYF	TGTGCCAGCAGTGACTGGGGGAGGACCACAGATACGCAGTATTTT
TRBJ2-3	NA	TRBD2	14	TRBV11-1	CASSRLAGTDTQYF	TGTGCCAGCAGCAGACTAGCGGGCACAGATACGCAGTATTTT
TRBJ2-7	NA	TRBD1	15	TRBV7-9	CASSLVMDRGGEQYF	TGTGCCAGCAGCTTAGTCATGGACAGGGGAGGCGAGCAGTACTTC
TRBJ2-3	NA	NA	18	TRBV5-6	CASSFLSGGASSTDTQYF	TGTGCCAGCAGCTTTTTGTCCGGCGGGGCCTCTAGCACAGATACGCAGTATTTT
TRBJ1-5	NA	NA	14	TRBV27	CASSLRYSNQPQHF	TGTGCCAGCAGTTTGCGGTATAGCAATCAGCCCCAGCATTTT
TRBJ2-3	NA	NA	16	TRBV7-3	CASSSDSGLKTDTQYF	TGTGCCAGCAGCAGCGACTCGGGGTTGAAAACAGATACGCAGTATTTT
TRBJ2-5	NA	NA	16	TRBV7-9	CASHGWGGVYQETQYF	TGTGCCAGTCACGGCTGGGGCGGGGTGTACCAAGAGACCCAGTACTTC
TRBJ2-1	once	TRBD2	17	TRBV7-8	CASTILPRGDYYNEQFF	TGTGCCAGCACCATCCTCCCACGGGGGGACTACTACAATGAGCAGTTCTTC
TRBJ2-7	NA	NA	14	TRBV18	CASSPGPRSYEQYF	TGTGCCAGCTCCCCAGGGCCCCGGTCCTACGAGCAGTACTTC
TRBJ2-7	NA	TRBD2	15	TRBV7-9	CASSSGLAVGYEQYF	TGTGCCAGCAGCTCTGGACTAGCGGTGGGCTACGAGCAGTACTTC
TRBJ2-3	NA	TRBD2	16	TRBV7-2	CASSLIGLAGQDTQYF	TGTGCCAGCAGCTTAATCGGACTAGCGGGGCAAGATACGCAGTATTTT
TRBJ2-2	NA	TRBD2	16	TRBV9	CASSVLAGGAAGELFF	TGTGCCAGCAGCGTACTGGCGGGAGGGGCGGCCGGGGAGCTGTTTTTT
TRBJ2-1	NA	TRBD1	13	TRBV2	CASMQGALREQFF	TGTGCCAGCATGCAGGGGGCTTTACGTGAGCAGTTCTTC
TRBJ1-4	NA	NA	16	TRBV9	CASSVGGGSTNEKLFF	TGTGCCAGCAGCGTAGGGGGGGGATCAACTAATGAAAAACTGTTTTTT
TRBJ2-7	NA	TRBD2	16	TRBV7-6	CARMGTSGESSYEQYF	TGTGCCAGGATGGGGACTAGCGGGGAAAGTTCCTACGAGCAGTACTTC
TRBJ2-7	NA	TRBD1	13	TRBV2	CASSYDRGYEQYF	TGTGCCAGCAGTTACGACAGGGGCTACGAGCAGTACTTC
TRBJ1-4	NA	NA	16	TRBV6-1	CASSEARGRLNEKLFF	TGTGCCAGCAGTGAAGCGCGGGGAAGACTTAATGAAAAACTGTTTTTT